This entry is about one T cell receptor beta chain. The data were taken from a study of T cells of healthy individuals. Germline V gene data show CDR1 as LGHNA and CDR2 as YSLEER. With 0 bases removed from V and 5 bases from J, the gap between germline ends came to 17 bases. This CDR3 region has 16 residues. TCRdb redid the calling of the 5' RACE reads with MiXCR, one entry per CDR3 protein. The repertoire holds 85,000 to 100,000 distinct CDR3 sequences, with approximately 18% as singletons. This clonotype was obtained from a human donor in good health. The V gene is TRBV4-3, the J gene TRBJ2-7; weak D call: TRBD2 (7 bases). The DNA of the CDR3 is TGCGCCAGCAGCCAAGACCACAGGGCCGCGGGGGACGAGCAGTACTTC. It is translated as CASSQDHRAAGDEQYF.